This is a list of T cell receptor beta chains from one sample in a study of cytomegalovirus exposure and HLA in healthy donors. Sequencing was performed with immunoSEQ multiplex PCR; in TCRdb, only in-frame clones are kept and a portion is missing. This sample has about 31,000 clones, with less than 70% found just once. The specimen sequenced was PBMCs. The receptors stem from a middle-aged man in good health and CMV-seropositive. The CDR3 runs from the conserved cysteine through the conserved F or W. The D gene is left open where the match is weak. Rows may omit the clone size; those that give it use once, few, many or a size class.

j_call: TRBJ1-4; clone_size: .; v_call: TRBV2; cdr3_length: 14; d_call: TRBD1; cdr3_nt: TGTGCCAGCAGTGCCGGACAGGGGGTGGTAAAACTGTTTTTT; cdr3_aa: CASSAGQGVVKLFF
j_call: TRBJ2-7; clone_size: .; v_call: TRBV5-4; cdr3_length: 16; d_call: .; cdr3_nt: TGTGCCAGCAGCTCGGCAGGAGGCAGGGGCACCTACGAGCAGTACTTC; cdr3_aa: CASSSAGGRGTYEQYF
j_call: TRBJ1-2; clone_size: .; v_call: TRBV9; cdr3_length: 14; d_call: TRBD1; cdr3_nt: TGTGCCAGCAGCTCCCAGGACAGGCTCGATGGCTACACCTTC; cdr3_aa: CASSSQDRLDGYTF
j_call: TRBJ1-2; clone_size: .; v_call: TRBV2; cdr3_length: 13; d_call: TRBD1; cdr3_nt: TGTGCCAGCAAATCACAGGGGGCAGGTGGCTACACCTTC; cdr3_aa: CASKSQGAGGYTF
j_call: TRBJ2-7; clone_size: .; v_call: TRBV28; cdr3_length: 12; d_call: .; cdr3_nt: TGTGCCAGCAGTTTTGTAGATGGCGAGCAGTACTTC; cdr3_aa: CASSFVDGEQYF
j_call: TRBJ2-1; clone_size: .; v_call: TRBV5-1; cdr3_length: 15; d_call: .; cdr3_nt: TGCGCCAGCAGCTTGGAGCAACGTGCGGGCAATGAGCAGTTCTTC; cdr3_aa: CASSLEQRAGNEQFF
j_call: TRBJ1-4; clone_size: .; v_call: TRBV5-4; cdr3_length: 15; d_call: TRBD1; cdr3_nt: TGTGCCAGCACCAAACGAGGGGGCGTGGATGAAAAACTGTTTTTT; cdr3_aa: CASTKRGGVDEKLFF
j_call: TRBJ2-7; clone_size: .; v_call: TRBV10-3; cdr3_length: 13; d_call: .; cdr3_nt: TGTGCCATCAGCCGGGACATCTCCTACGAGCAGTACTTC; cdr3_aa: CAISRDISYEQYF
j_call: TRBJ2-7; clone_size: .; v_call: TRBV5-1; cdr3_length: 15; d_call: .; cdr3_nt: TGCGCCAGCAGCTTGGAGGGGACTCTCTCCTACGAGCAGTACTTC; cdr3_aa: CASSLEGTLSYEQYF
j_call: TRBJ2-2; clone_size: once; v_call: TRBV5-4; cdr3_length: 17; d_call: TRBD1; cdr3_nt: TGTGCCAGCAGCTCCTCGACAGGGGGAGTTTCCACCGGGGAGCTGTTTTTT; cdr3_aa: CASSSSTGGVSTGELFF
j_call: TRBJ2-3; clone_size: .; v_call: TRBV5-8; cdr3_length: 15; d_call: TRBD1; cdr3_nt: TGTGCCAGCAGCGGTTGGACAGGAAGCACAGATACGCAGTATTTT; cdr3_aa: CASSGWTGSTDTQYF
j_call: TRBJ2-6; clone_size: .; v_call: TRBV30; cdr3_length: 15; d_call: .; cdr3_nt: TGTGCCTGGAGTGTAAGAGGGAGTGGGGCCAACGTCCTGACTTTC; cdr3_aa: CAWSVRGSGANVLTF
j_call: TRBJ1-2; clone_size: .; v_call: TRBV27; cdr3_length: 15; d_call: TRBD1; cdr3_nt: TGTGCCAGCAGTAAAACGACAGGGGGCGAGCGGGGCTACACCTTC; cdr3_aa: CASSKTTGGERGYTF
j_call: TRBJ2-3; clone_size: .; v_call: TRBV7-6; cdr3_length: 14; d_call: TRBD2; cdr3_nt: TGTGCCAGCAGCTCGGGACTAGCGGAAGATACGCAGTATTTT; cdr3_aa: CASSSGLAEDTQYF
j_call: TRBJ2-3; clone_size: .; v_call: TRBV19; cdr3_length: 14; d_call: .; cdr3_nt: TGTGCCAGTAAGGGAGGATTTAGCACAGATACGCAGTATTTT; cdr3_aa: CASKGGFSTDTQYF
j_call: TRBJ2-5; clone_size: .; v_call: TRBV7-8; cdr3_length: 17; d_call: TRBD2; cdr3_nt: TGTGCCAGCAGCTTAGCCGGGGGGGGTTTGACGAAAGAGACCCAGTACTTC; cdr3_aa: CASSLAGGGLTKETQYF
j_call: TRBJ2-3; clone_size: .; v_call: TRBV5-6; cdr3_length: 14; d_call: .; cdr3_nt: TGTGCCAGCACCCCGGGTGGTTCGCCAGATACGCAGTATTTT; cdr3_aa: CASTPGGSPDTQYF
j_call: TRBJ2-1; clone_size: .; v_call: TRBV7-6; cdr3_length: 13; d_call: TRBD1; cdr3_nt: TGCTGGTACAGGGGTCCCGATTACAATGAGCAGTTCTTC; cdr3_aa: CWYRGPDYNEQFF
j_call: TRBJ2-7; clone_size: once; v_call: TRBV4-1; cdr3_length: 17; d_call: TRBD2; cdr3_nt: TGCGCCAGCAGCCACCCCGGGACTAGCGGGAGTTATGACGAGCAGTACTTC; cdr3_aa: CASSHPGTSGSYDEQYF
j_call: TRBJ2-5; clone_size: .; v_call: TRBV4-3; cdr3_length: 15; d_call: TRBD1; cdr3_nt: TGCGCCAGCAGCCAACGACAGGGTAGGGTGGAGACCCAGTACTTC; cdr3_aa: CASSQRQGRVETQYF
j_call: TRBJ1-1; clone_size: .; v_call: TRBV5-1; cdr3_length: 14; d_call: TRBD1; cdr3_nt: TGCGCCAGCAGCATGGGACAGGGGAACACTGAAGCTTTCTTT; cdr3_aa: CASSMGQGNTEAFF
j_call: TRBJ2-7; clone_size: .; v_call: TRBV11-2; cdr3_length: 14; d_call: TRBD2; cdr3_nt: TGTGCCAGCAGCCGGGAGCGGGAGGGGTACGAGCAGTACTTC; cdr3_aa: CASSREREGYEQYF
j_call: TRBJ1-4; clone_size: .; v_call: TRBV2; cdr3_length: 16; d_call: .; cdr3_nt: TGTGCCAGCAGACCGAGGGACTTCGGGTTGGGTGAAAAACTGTTTTTT; cdr3_aa: CASRPRDFGLGEKLFF
j_call: TRBJ2-1; clone_size: few; v_call: TRBV28; cdr3_length: 15; d_call: TRBD2; cdr3_nt: TGTGCCAGCAGCCTTAGCGGGAGCGGTTCCAATGAGCAGTTCTTC; cdr3_aa: CASSLSGSGSNEQFF
j_call: TRBJ2-5; clone_size: .; v_call: TRBV23-1; cdr3_length: 15; d_call: TRBD1; cdr3_nt: TGCGCCAGCAGTCAATCGAACAGGGGGGAAGAGACCCAGTACTTC; cdr3_aa: CASSQSNRGEETQYF
j_call: TRBJ2-1; clone_size: few; v_call: TRBV7-8; cdr3_length: 16; d_call: .; cdr3_nt: TGTGCCAGCAGCTTAGATTGGTCCCTGTTCGGTAATGAGCAGTTCTTC; cdr3_aa: CASSLDWSLFGNEQFF
j_call: TRBJ2-7; clone_size: .; v_call: TRBV29-1; cdr3_length: 11; d_call: .; cdr3_nt: TGCAGCGCTGAGGACAGCTACGAGCAGTACTTC; cdr3_aa: CSAEDSYEQYF
j_call: TRBJ1-3; clone_size: .; v_call: TRBV13; cdr3_length: 14; d_call: TRBD1; cdr3_nt: TGTGCCAGCAGCCTCCCCGGGACAGGTGACACCATATATTTT; cdr3_aa: CASSLPGTGDTIYF
j_call: TRBJ1-5; clone_size: .; v_call: TRBV7-9; cdr3_length: 13; d_call: .; cdr3_nt: TGTGCCAGCAGCTCGACACCGAATCAGCCCCAGCATTTT; cdr3_aa: CASSSTPNQPQHF
j_call: TRBJ1-2; clone_size: .; v_call: TRBV28; cdr3_length: 14; d_call: .; cdr3_nt: TGTGCCAGCACCCCCCGGGAGATGGCCTATGGCTACACCTTC; cdr3_aa: CASTPREMAYGYTF
j_call: TRBJ1-1; clone_size: few; v_call: TRBV10-1; cdr3_length: 13; d_call: .; cdr3_nt: TGCGCCAGCAGTGACGGTTTGAACACTGAAGCTTTCTTT; cdr3_aa: CASSDGLNTEAFF
j_call: TRBJ1-5; clone_size: .; v_call: TRBV30; cdr3_length: 13; d_call: TRBD1; cdr3_nt: TGTGCCTGGACAGGGGGTGGGGGAGGGCCCCAGCATTTT; cdr3_aa: CAWTGGGGGPQHF
j_call: TRBJ1-6; clone_size: .; v_call: TRBV4-2; cdr3_length: 16; d_call: TRBD1; cdr3_nt: TGTGCCAGCAGTTACACGGGGACAGGGGCTGGGTCACCCCTCCACTTT; cdr3_aa: CASSYTGTGAGSPLHF
j_call: TRBJ2-6; clone_size: few; v_call: TRBV5-1; cdr3_length: 15; d_call: .; cdr3_nt: TGCGCCAGCAGCTCGGGACAACCTGGGGCCAACGTCCTGACTTTC; cdr3_aa: CASSSGQPGANVLTF
j_call: TRBJ2-1; clone_size: .; v_call: TRBV29-1; cdr3_length: 13; d_call: .; cdr3_nt: TGCAGCGTTCAAGTGGGAGCTGGCGATGAGCAGTTCTTC; cdr3_aa: CSVQVGAGDEQFF
j_call: TRBJ2-5; clone_size: .; v_call: TRBV7-9; cdr3_length: 14; d_call: TRBD1; cdr3_nt: TGTGCCAGCAGCCACGACAGGGAACGGGAGACCCAGTACTTC; cdr3_aa: CASSHDRERETQYF
j_call: TRBJ2-7; clone_size: few; v_call: TRBV5-1; cdr3_length: 14; d_call: TRBD2; cdr3_nt: TGCGCCAGCAGCTCGACTAGCGGTGCCTACGAGCAGTACTTC; cdr3_aa: CASSSTSGAYEQYF
j_call: TRBJ1-1; clone_size: .; v_call: TRBV29-1; cdr3_length: 12; d_call: .; cdr3_nt: TGCAGCTCGAGCGGCGCGGACACTGAAGCTTTCTTT; cdr3_aa: CSSSGADTEAFF
j_call: TRBJ2-5; clone_size: .; v_call: TRBV25-1; cdr3_length: 15; d_call: TRBD1; cdr3_nt: TGTGCCAGCGCAACGACAGGGCTCTCCTCTGAGACCCAGTACTTC; cdr3_aa: CASATTGLSSETQYF
j_call: TRBJ2-3; clone_size: once; v_call: TRBV11-3; cdr3_length: 14; d_call: TRBD2; cdr3_nt: TGTGCCAGCAGCTTAGGACTAGCGGGGGGTACGCAGTATTTT; cdr3_aa: CASSLGLAGGTQYF
j_call: TRBJ2-6; clone_size: few; v_call: TRBV4-2; cdr3_length: 19; d_call: TRBD1; cdr3_nt: TGTGCCAGCAGCCCGACAGGGAAGGGTATTATAGGTGGGGCCAACGTCCTGACTTTC; cdr3_aa: CASSPTGKGIIGGANVLTF
j_call: TRBJ2-5; clone_size: .; v_call: TRBV30; cdr3_length: 15; d_call: .; cdr3_nt: TGTGCCTGGATGTTGGTGGGCTCGGGAGAAGAGACCCAGTACTTC; cdr3_aa: CAWMLVGSGEETQYF
j_call: TRBJ2-2; clone_size: few; v_call: TRBV28; cdr3_length: 14; d_call: TRBD1; cdr3_nt: TGTGCCAGCGGACGGACAGGGCGAACCGGGGAGCTGTTTTTT; cdr3_aa: CASGRTGRTGELFF
j_call: TRBJ1-5; clone_size: .; v_call: TRBV30; cdr3_length: 14; d_call: .; cdr3_nt: TGTGCCTGGAGTGTACGTCAGGGTGGTCAGCCCCAGCATTTT; cdr3_aa: CAWSVRQGGQPQHF
j_call: TRBJ1-2; clone_size: .; v_call: TRBV14; cdr3_length: 16; d_call: TRBD1; cdr3_nt: TGTGCCAGCAGCCAAGATAAAGGGGGCGCCTGGTATGGCTACACCTTC; cdr3_aa: CASSQDKGGAWYGYTF
j_call: TRBJ1-1; clone_size: few; v_call: TRBV6-6; cdr3_length: 12; d_call: .; cdr3_nt: TGTGCCAGCAGGGACAGGAACACTGAAGCTTTCTTT; cdr3_aa: CASRDRNTEAFF
j_call: TRBJ2-7; clone_size: .; v_call: TRBV30; cdr3_length: 11; d_call: .; cdr3_nt: TGTGCCTGGAGTTGGGGGGGCTGGAAGTACTTC; cdr3_aa: CAWSWGGWKYF
j_call: TRBJ2-3; clone_size: .; v_call: TRBV15; cdr3_length: 14; d_call: .; cdr3_nt: TGTGCCACCAGCAGAGATCTAAGCACAGATACGCAGTATTTT; cdr3_aa: CATSRDLSTDTQYF
j_call: TRBJ2-1; clone_size: once; v_call: TRBV7-2; cdr3_length: 14; d_call: .; cdr3_nt: TGTGCCAGCAGCCGGGGGGGACAGAATAATGAGCAGTTCTTC; cdr3_aa: CASSRGGQNNEQFF
j_call: TRBJ2-1; clone_size: few; v_call: TRBV30; cdr3_length: 12; d_call: TRBD1; cdr3_nt: TGTGCCTCACAGGGGGCCCTGGAACGGCAGTTCTTC; cdr3_aa: CASQGALERQFF
j_call: TRBJ2-1; clone_size: medium-sized; v_call: TRBV7-9; cdr3_length: 15; d_call: TRBD2; cdr3_nt: TGTGCCAGCAGCCTCCTAGCGGGGGGTCTCAATGAGCAGTTCTTC; cdr3_aa: CASSLLAGGLNEQFF
j_call: TRBJ1-1; clone_size: .; v_call: TRBV25-1; cdr3_length: 14; d_call: .; cdr3_nt: TGTGCCAGCGCACCATCAGACAGGAACACTGAAGCTTTCTTT; cdr3_aa: CASAPSDRNTEAFF